The clone carrying this T cell receptor (beta chain) was counted between two and nine times. The CDR3 is made up of 14 amino acids. Trimming cost V 4 bases and J 4 bases, with 11 bases left between them. Germline V gene data show CDR1 as MGHRA and CDR2 as YSYEKL. These data belong to a study of blood T cell repertoires in COVID-19. TCRdb's table, derived via immunoSEQ multiplex PCR, lists solely in-frame clones and lacks some. In the table there are 96,000 or so clones, 70% to 90% of which are singletons. The chain uses TRBV4-1 and TRBJ1-3; D perhaps matches TRBD1 (5 bases). Sequenced: peripheral blood. This TCR came from a human donor with COVID-19, enrolled during active disease. The donor label of this sample is uncertain. CDR3: CASSLTDLGNTIYF. The CDR3 DNA follows: TGCGCCAGCAGCCTGACAGATTTGGGAAACACCATATATTTT.